Given below is one T cell receptor (beta chain) in context. The data are from a study of blood T cell repertoires in COVID-19. At the level of the study: COVID-19 samples, acute and convalescent, were from the United States, Italy and Spain.

After removal of 2 bases from V and 11 bases from J, the junction contained 6 bases not matched to a gene. CDR1 SGHTA and CDR2 FQGNSA come from the germline V gene. This CDR3 contains 13 residues. Repertoires were generated with immunoSEQ multiplex PCR, while TCRdb's copy carries only in-frame clones and drops some. This sample has about 170,000 clones; 79% occur once, and the top ten carry roughly 19%. The TCR originated in a woman in her 70s in a cohort exposed to, infected with or recovered from COVID-19 (not recorded which). The sequenced sample was PBMCs or T cells enriched from blood (not recorded which). The V call is TRBV7-2, the J call TRBJ2-1; 7 nucleotides match TRBD2. The CDR3 coding sequence is TGTGCCAGCAGCTTACTCGGGACTACCAAGCAGTTCTTC. This translates into CASSLLGTTKQFF.